This T cell receptor (beta chain) appears in the sequencing data of a study of regulatory and conventional T cells in RAG deficiency. With respect to this clone: The antigen is undetermined.

Germline CDR1 is KGHSH and CDR2 is LQKENI. Trimming removed 2 bases at V and 8 bases at J, with 9 bases between. The CDR3 sequence is 13 residues long. Genomic DNA came from blood conventional CD4+ T cells gated CD25-low CD127-high. Whole-study findings and limits: Patient subsets had shorter CDR3s; Omenn Treg-Tconv overlap exceeded 75%. Control T-cell subsets had markedly higher Shannon entropy and lower Simpson indices than RAG-deficient patients.

The protocol was immunoSEQ multiplex PCR, while the TCRdb copy is restricted to in-frame clones and leaves out a portion. This table holds roughly 12,000 clones, about 92% found once. This same sample was also part of a study on regulatory T cells. Turning to that study: Amplification used 52 TRBV primers and 13 TRBJ primers.

The V and J genes are TRBV18 and TRBJ1-4, with a tentative D call TRBD1 (5 bases). This TCR was sampled from a human donor in good health. Sequencing used CD4+ effector T cells sorted from blood. The CDR3 spells CASSPSGAEKLFF. The CDR3 DNA reads as TGTGCCAGCTCACCATCCGGGGCCGAAAAACTGTTTTTT.